The clone carrying this T cell receptor beta chain was recorded only once. Antigen unknown. The sample belongs to a study of radiotherapy plus CTLA-4 blockade in lung cancer. Study-wide background: Across the patients, objective responses occurred in 15% to 20%, and disease control in over 25%.

Study results and limitations: There was expansion of tumor-derived TCR clones in blood after radiotherapy plus ipilimumab.

Method: immunoSEQ multiplex PCR; TCRdb's copy keeps in-frame clones and lacks some. The table lists some 50,000 clones, around four fifths of them singletons. From germline, CDR1 is KGHSH and CDR2 LQKENI. The CDR3 runs to 15 residues. The V end was cut by 2 bases, the J end by 3 bases, with 11 bases between. Sample: peripheral blood, taken from a patient treated with radiotherapy plus ipilimumab. This chain uses TRBV18 with TRBJ2-4; D perhaps matches TRBD1 (5 bases). This TCR came from a human donor with non-small cell lung cancer who had a partial response to radiotherapy plus ipilimumab. The CDR3 DNA follows: TGTGCCAGCTCACCAAGGGGTTTCGACAAAAACATTCAGTACTTC. This codes for CASSPRGFDKNIQYF.